This note documents a single T cell receptor (beta chain) sequence. The data were taken from a study of blood T cell repertoires in COVID-19. Study background: Nucleic acid was either cDNA or gDNA, and it came from T cells, B-cell-depleted T cells, or PBMCs.

The CDR3 covers 15 residues. The germline V gene has CDR1 SGHRS and CDR2 YFSETQ. V trimming: 0 bases; J trimming: 9 bases; junction bases outside the gene matches: 9. Clones were sequenced by immunoSEQ multiplex PCR, and TCRdb holds only the in-frame ones, with some missing. Here the sample spans 99,000 or so clones, around 84% being singletons. The source is a man in his 70s with active or convalescent COVID-19. The V and J genes are TRBV5-1 and TRBJ2-3; 8 nucleotides align to TRBD2. The sequenced sample consisted of peripheral blood. This CDR3 reads CASSLGGTSQSTQYF. CDR3 nucleotide sequence: TGCGCCAGCAGCTTGGGAGGGACTAGTCAGAGCACGCAGTATTTT.